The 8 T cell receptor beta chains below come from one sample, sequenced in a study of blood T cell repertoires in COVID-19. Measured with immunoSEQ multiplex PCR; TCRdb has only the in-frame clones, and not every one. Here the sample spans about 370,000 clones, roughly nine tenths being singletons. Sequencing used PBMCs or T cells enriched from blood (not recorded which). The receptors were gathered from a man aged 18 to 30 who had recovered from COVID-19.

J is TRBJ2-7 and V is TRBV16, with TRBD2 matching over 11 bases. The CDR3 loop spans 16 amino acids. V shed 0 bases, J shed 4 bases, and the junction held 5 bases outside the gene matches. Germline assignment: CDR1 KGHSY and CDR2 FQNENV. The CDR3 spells CASSQSVGTSGYEQYF. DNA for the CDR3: TGTGCCAGCAGCCAATCGGTCGGGACTAGCGGATACGAGCAGTACTTC.

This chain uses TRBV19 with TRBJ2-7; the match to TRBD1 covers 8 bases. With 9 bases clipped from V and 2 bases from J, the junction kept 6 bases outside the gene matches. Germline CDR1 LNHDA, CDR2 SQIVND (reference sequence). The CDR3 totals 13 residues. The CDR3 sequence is CASSAQGAYEQYF. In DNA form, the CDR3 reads TGTGCCAGCTCAGCACAGGGGGCCTACGAGCAGTACTTC.

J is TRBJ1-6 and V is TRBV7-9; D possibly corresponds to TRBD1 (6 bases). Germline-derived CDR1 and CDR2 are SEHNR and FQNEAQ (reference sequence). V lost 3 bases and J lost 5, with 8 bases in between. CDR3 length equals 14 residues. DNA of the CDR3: TGTGCCAGCAGCTTCTGGACAGATAATTCACCCCTCCACTTT. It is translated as CASSFWTDNSPLHF.

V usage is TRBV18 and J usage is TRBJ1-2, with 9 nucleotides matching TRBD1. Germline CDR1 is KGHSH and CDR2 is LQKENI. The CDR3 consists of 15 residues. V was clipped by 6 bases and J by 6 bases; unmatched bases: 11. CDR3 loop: CASSANPGQGNGYTF. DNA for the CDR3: TGTGCCAGCTCGGCGAACCCGGGACAGGGAAATGGCTACACCTTC.

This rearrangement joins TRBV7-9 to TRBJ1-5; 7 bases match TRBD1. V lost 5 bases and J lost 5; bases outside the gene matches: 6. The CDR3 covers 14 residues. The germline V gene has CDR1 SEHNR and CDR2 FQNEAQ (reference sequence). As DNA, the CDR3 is TGTGCCAGCAGCATGGGACAGCCTTATCAGCCCCAGCATTTT. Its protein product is CASSMGQPYQPQHF. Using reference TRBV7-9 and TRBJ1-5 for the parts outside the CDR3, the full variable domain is DTGVSQNPRHKITKRGQNVTFRCDPISEHNRLYWYRQTLGQGPEFLTYFQNEAQLEKSRLLSDRFSAERPKGSFSTLEIQRTEQGDSAMYLCASSMGQPYQPQHFGDGTRLSIL.

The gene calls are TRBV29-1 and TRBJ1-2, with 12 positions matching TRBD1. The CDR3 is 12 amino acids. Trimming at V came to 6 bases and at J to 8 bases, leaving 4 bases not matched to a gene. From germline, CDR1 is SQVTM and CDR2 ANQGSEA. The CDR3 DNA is TGCAGCGTGGGACAGGGGGCTCGAGGCTACACCTTC. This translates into CSVGQGARGYTF.

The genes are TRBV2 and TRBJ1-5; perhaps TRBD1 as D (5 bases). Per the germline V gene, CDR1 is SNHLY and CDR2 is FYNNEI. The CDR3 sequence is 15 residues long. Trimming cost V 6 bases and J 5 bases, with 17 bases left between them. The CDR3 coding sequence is TGTGCCAGCAGCACCGGTCAGGGCAGTTATCAGCCCCAGCATTTT. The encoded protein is CASSTGQGSYQPQHF. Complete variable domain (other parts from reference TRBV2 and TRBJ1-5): EPEVTQTPSHQVTQMGQEVILRCVPISNHLYFYWYRQILGQKVEFLVSFYNNEISEKSEIFDDQFSVERPDGSNFTLKIRSTKLEDSAMYFCASSTGQGSYQPQHFGDGTRLSIL.

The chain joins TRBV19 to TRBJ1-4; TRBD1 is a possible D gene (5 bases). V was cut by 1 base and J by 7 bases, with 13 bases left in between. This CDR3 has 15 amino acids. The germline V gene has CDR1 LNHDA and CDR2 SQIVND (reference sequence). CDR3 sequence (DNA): TGTGCCAGTAGTATAGGTCTGGGGGGTCGTGAAAAACTGTTTTTT. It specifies CASSIGLGGREKLFF. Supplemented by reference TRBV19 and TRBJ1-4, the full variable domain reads DGGITQSPKYLFRKEGQNVTLSCEQNLNHDAMYWYRQDPGQGLRLIYYSQIVNDFQKGDIAEGYSVSREKKESFPLTVTSAQKNPTAFYLCASSIGLGGREKLFFGSGTQLSVL.